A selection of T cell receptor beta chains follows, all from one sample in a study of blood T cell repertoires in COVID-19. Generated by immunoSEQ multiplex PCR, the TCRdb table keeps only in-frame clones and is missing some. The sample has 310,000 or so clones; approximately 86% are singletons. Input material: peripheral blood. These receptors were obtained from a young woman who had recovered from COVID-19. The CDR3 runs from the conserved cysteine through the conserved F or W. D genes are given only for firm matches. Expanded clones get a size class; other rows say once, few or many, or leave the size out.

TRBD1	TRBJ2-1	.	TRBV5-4	CASSTGTGANEQFF	TGTGCCAGCAGCACCGGGACAGGGGCGAATGAGCAGTTCTTC
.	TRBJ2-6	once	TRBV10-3	CAISESGRGRTGANVLTF	TGTGCCATCAGTGAGTCTGGAAGGGGCCGAACTGGGGCCAACGTCCTGACTTTC
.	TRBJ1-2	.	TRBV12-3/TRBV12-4	CASSFVGYGYTF	TGTGCCAGCAGTTTCGTCGGGTATGGCTACACCTTC
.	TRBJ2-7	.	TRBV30	CAWGRSSYEQYF	TGTGCCTGGGGCAGGTCCTCCTACGAGCAGTACTTC
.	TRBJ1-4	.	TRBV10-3	CAISDREVEKLFF	TGTGCCATCAGTGACAGGGAGGTTGAAAAACTGTTTTTT
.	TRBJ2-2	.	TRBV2	CASIWELDTGELFF	TGTGCCAGCATTTGGGAGCTTGACACCGGGGAGCTGTTTTTT
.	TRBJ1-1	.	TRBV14	CASSRGLNTEAFF	TGTGCCAGCTCCCGGGGATTGAACACTGAAGCTTTCTTT
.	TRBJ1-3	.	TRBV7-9	CASSASSGDFSGNTIYF	TGTGCCAGCAGCGCCTCCTCAGGGGATTTCTCTGGAAACACCATATATTTT
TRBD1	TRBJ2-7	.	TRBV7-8	CASSRTGGEQYF	TGTGCCAGCAGCCGGACAGGGGGCGAGCAGTACTTC
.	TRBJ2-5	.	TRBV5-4	CASSSRVQRETQYF	TGTGCCAGCAGCTCTCGGGTCCAGAGGGAGACCCAGTACTTC
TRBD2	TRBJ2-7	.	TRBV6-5	CASRTGGSTYEQYF	TGTGCCAGCAGAACGGGGGGGAGCACCTACGAGCAGTACTTC
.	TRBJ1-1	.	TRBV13	CASSSWDISGMNTEAFF	TGTGCCAGCAGCTCATGGGACATTTCAGGGATGAACACTGAAGCTTTCTTT
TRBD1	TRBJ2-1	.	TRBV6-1	CASSADRDRTYNEQFF	TGTGCCAGCAGTGCAGACAGGGACAGGACCTACAATGAGCAGTTCTTC